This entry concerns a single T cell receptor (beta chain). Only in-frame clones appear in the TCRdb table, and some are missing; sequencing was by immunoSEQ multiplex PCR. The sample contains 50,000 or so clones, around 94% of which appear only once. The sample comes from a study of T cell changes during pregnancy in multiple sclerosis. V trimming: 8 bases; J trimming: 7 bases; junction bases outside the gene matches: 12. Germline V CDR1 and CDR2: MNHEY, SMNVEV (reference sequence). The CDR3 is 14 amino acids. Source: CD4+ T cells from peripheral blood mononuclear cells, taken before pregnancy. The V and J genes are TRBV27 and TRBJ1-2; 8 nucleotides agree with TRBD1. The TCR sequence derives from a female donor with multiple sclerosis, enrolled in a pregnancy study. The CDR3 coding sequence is TGTGCCAGCGGAGACCACAGGGGGATTCTTGGCTACACCTTC. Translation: CASGDHRGILGYTF.